This T cell receptor (beta chain) was identified during a study of T cell responses to AZD1222 COVID-19 vaccine. Study summary: Pooled in the analysis were second doses at about 4 or about 12 weeks. General observations from the study: Just 5 or 6 AZD1222 recipients tested seropositive at baseline. Nearly half of the spike-specific TCRs reportedly recognize variant regions that carry no mutations. CD4 TCRs linked to vaccination spanned spike, dominating at 160-218 and 743-854.

Method: immunoSEQ multiplex PCR; TCRdb's copy keeps in-frame clones and lacks some. The table has approximately 150,000 clones, over 85% seen once; the top ten hold approximately 2.5%. Trimming removed 1 base from V and 0 bases from J, with 7 bases in between. The germline V gene encodes CDR1 KGHSH and CDR2 LQKENI. CDR3 length equals 15 residues. As concerns this clone: Its cognate antigen is unknown.

The chain has TRBV18 and TRBJ1-5; D is unclear. The sequencing used peripheral blood, collected on day 0 of AZD1222 vaccination. This receptor was identified in an adult in good health. The CDR3 here is CASSPQSASNQPQHF. The CDR3, as DNA: TGTGCCAGCTCACCACAGTCGGCTAGCAATCAGCCCCAGCATTTT. Using reference TRBV18 and TRBJ1-5 for the parts outside the CDR3, the full variable domain is NAGVMQNPRHLVRRRGQEARLRCSPMKGHSHVYWYRQLPEEGLKFMVYLQKENIIDESGMPKERFSAEFPKEGPSILRIQQVVRGDSAAYFCASSPQSASNQPQHFGDGTRLSIL.